This T cell receptor (beta chain) was captured in a study of blood T cell repertoires in COVID-19 (dated by TCRdb to 2020 to 2021). Looking at the study overall: Samples from collaborators originated in the United States, Italy and Spain and spanned both the acute and convalescent phases of COVID-19. The material from the prospective study consisted of cDNA or gDNA derived from T cells, B-cell-depleted T cells, or PBMCs. Deeply sampled blood TCRbeta repertoires from subjects exposed to, actively infected with, or recovered from COVID-19 were included in the dataset. The repertoires were made available in a free public database intended to serve as a resource for research on the immune response to SARS-CoV-2. Samples came from the ongoing ImmuneRACE study (first 160 participants) plus 1,254 subjects from 6 global collaborators. Nearly every sample came with metadata listing a de-identified subject ID, COVID-19 status, age in years and sex. Where available, HLA class I and class II types were obtained from metadata supplied by the sample provider rather than from assay-based typing.

This clone is a singleton in its sample. Its antigen specificity is not known. No base quality values were provided; no much bigger clone lies one nucleotide off. TCRbeta CDR3 regions were amplified from genomic DNA by means of the immunoSEQ Assay, a bias-controlled multiplex PCR. The study's processing was this. The number of nucleated cells in each sample was estimated by amplification of reference gene primers within the assay. To quantify the absolute abundance of each unique TCRbeta CDR3 rearrangement, sequence reads were collapsed and filtered. Productive Simpson clonality was computed per sample as the square root of Simpson's diversity index over productive rearrangements. Here the immuneACCESS table is served through TCRdb, limited to in-frame sequences with V and J called. Missing clones are a known gap in these copies; in checked studies unresolved V genes cover under half, and the rest lacks a known reason. V, J and clone size are taken as reported in that table, and D and trimming were inferred from the DNA itself. The sample yields about 180,000 clones; approximately 83% were counted once. Clones ranked in the top ten supply about 9.7% of the sample.

The V end gives up 2 bases and the J end 2 bases, leaving 12 bases in the junction not matched to a gene. The CDR3 covers 19 residues, taking in both the cysteine and the phenylalanine. Just the 57-base CDR3 DNA is kept, in frame starting at base 1. The germline V gene (reference sequence) gives CDR1 as MNHEY and CDR2 as SMNVEV. Collaborating institutions collected whole blood in K2EDTA tubes following their own protocols. For TCRbeta analysis, collaborators shipped samples in one of three forms: frozen whole blood, isolated PBMCs, or DNA extracted from either of those sample types. General conclusions and limits of the study: How much clinical and demographic metadata was included differed by source and by participant, and the metadata was provided uncurated.

The receptor comes from a man in his fifties with active or convalescent COVID-19. The sample was peripheral blood. This chain joins TRBV27 to TRBJ2-1; 10 nucleotides in the junction match TRBD1. The nucleotide sequence is TGTGCCAGCAGTTTAGGTCTAGGGGTGGGGACAGGGGCCTACAATGAGCAGTTCTTC. Its translation reads: CASSLGLGVGTGAYNEQFF.